The 16 T cell receptor beta chains presented below share a single source sample, sequenced in a study of shared clonotypes between healthy human individuals. Libraries were prepared by immunoSEQ multiplex PCR; TCRdb keeps only in-frame clonotypes and omits some of them. This table holds about 1 million clones, approximately 80% found once. The sample taken for sequencing was memory CD4+ T cells from PBMCs. The subset was: CD45RA-negative fraction. The receptors here all came from a man aged 18-30 years in good health. Some clones in this sample may be carry-over from other donors' samples.

The V call is TRBV7-3, the J call TRBJ2-3; 8 bases agree with TRBD2. This CDR3 has 16 amino acids. CDR1 and CDR2 from the germline V gene are SGHTA and FQGTGA. V was clipped by 5 bases and J by 3 bases; unmatched bases: 10. As DNA, the CDR3 is TGTGCCAGCAGCCAAGAAGCGGGAGCTAGTACAGATACGCAGTATTTT. Translation: CASSQEAGASTDTQYF.

This chain links TRBV6-5 with TRBJ2-7; 8 bases match TRBD1. This CDR3 spans 14 amino acids. Unmatched junction bases numbered 9, after V lost 5 bases and J lost 6 bases. The germline V gene has CDR1 MNHEY and CDR2 SVGAGI. Here the CDR3 reads CASSQGTGTGEQYF. CDR3 DNA sequence: TGTGCCAGCAGTCAAGGGACAGGTACAGGCGAGCAGTACTTC.

The CDR3 protein is CASSPQGWNTEAFF. The CDR3 nucleotides are TGTGCCAGTAGTCCCCAGGGGTGGAACACTGAAGCTTTCTTT. The rearrangement joins TRBV19 to TRBJ1-1, with D perhaps TRBD1 (6 bases). Germline values: CDR1 LNHDA, CDR2 SQIVND (reference sequence). Trimming removed 5 bases from V and 1 base from J, with 11 bases in between. This CDR3 is built from 14 residues.

V is TRBV6-5 and J is TRBJ1-2, with D hard to call. The germline V gene has CDR1 MNHEY and CDR2 SVGAGI. The CDR3 runs 13 residues. Trimming removed 5 bases at V and 4 bases at J, with 11 bases between. The CDR3 region is CASSASGVYGYTF. CDR3 bases: TGTGCCAGCAGTGCCTCCGGGGTCTATGGCTACACCTTC.

The V gene is TRBV7-2, the J gene TRBJ2-7, with D perhaps matching TRBD1 or TRBD2 (5 bases each). V lost 1 base and J lost 6, with 16 bases in between. Per the germline V gene, CDR1 is SGHTA and CDR2 is FQGNSA. There are 15 residues in the CDR3. The CDR3 DNA reads TGTGCCAGCAGCTTAGGGGGGAATTTATTATCCGAGCAGTACTTC. Its protein is CASSLGGNLLSEQYF.

The chain uses TRBV9 and TRBJ1-1; TRBD1 is a possible D gene (5 bases). The CDR3 totals 15 residues. From germline, CDR1 is SGDLS and CDR2 YYNGEE. V gave up 0 bases and J gave up 3 bases, with 12 bases separating them. DNA of the CDR3: TGTGCCAGCAGCGTAGTTCCGCAGGGAGACACTGAAGCTTTCTTT. Its translation: CASSVVPQGDTEAFF.

The chain has TRBV30 and TRBJ1-1; the D is unclear. Looked up from germline, CDR1 is GTSNPN and CDR2 is SVGIG (reference sequence). Trimming took off 0 bases at V and 10 bases at J, with 9 bases between the two ends. The CDR3 has 11 amino acids. The CDR3 DNA reads TGTGCCTGGAGTGTCGGTCGGATAGCTTTCTTT. Its protein is CAWSVGRIAFF.

The chain recombines TRBV5-8 with TRBJ2-1; 7 positions agree with TRBD1. The CDR3 has 15 amino acids. V lost 6 bases to trimming and J lost 7 bases; unmatched junction nucleotides: 13. CDR1 and CDR2 from the germline V gene are SGHTS and YDEGEE. This CDR3 is CASKSQTGVRNEQFF. The CDR3 DNA reads as TGTGCCAGCAAATCCCAAACAGGGGTAAGGAATGAGCAGTTCTTC. The entire variable domain, with the rest obtained from reference TRBV5-8 and TRBJ2-1, is as follows: EAGVTQSPTHLIKTRGQQATLRCSPISGHTSVYWYQQALGLGLQFLLWYDEGEERNRGNFPPRFSGRQFPNYSSELNVNALELEDSALYLCASKSQTGVRNEQFFGPGTRLTVL.

The rearrangement joins TRBV28 to TRBJ2-5; D is possibly TRBD1 or TRBD2 (6 bases each). The length of the CDR3 is 15 residues. Per germline, CDR1 MDHEN and CDR2 SYDVKM. Trimming stripped 6 bases from V and 5 bases from J, with 19 bases between. In DNA, the CDR3 is TGTGCCAGCAGGACCAGCGGAGGGGGGTGGGAGACCCAGTACTTC. It translates to CASRTSGGGWETQYF.

This clone was seen a handful of times. The chain carries TRBV5-4 and TRBJ2-3; 10 bases match TRBD2. CDR3 length equals 15 residues. V shed 4 bases and J 4 bases; nucleotides not matched to a gene: 6. Per the germline V gene, CDR1 is SGHNT and CDR2 is YYREEE (reference sequence). CDR3 in amino acids: CASSGAGGPADTQYF. The CDR3 DNA is TGTGCCAGCAGCGGAGCGGGAGGGCCCGCAGATACGCAGTATTTT.

The chain employs TRBV30 and TRBJ1-2; D is possibly TRBD1 (5 bases). This CDR3 is built from 13 residues. Between the trimmed V and J ends, which lost 0 bases and 8 bases, there was a span of 13 bases. Germline V gene lookup returns CDR1 GTSNPN and CDR2 SVGIG (reference sequence). CDR3 sequence reads: CAWSVLGAGGYTF. In DNA, the CDR3 is TGTGCCTGGAGTGTATTAGGGGCTGGGGGCTACACCTTC.

As to this clone: The sample carries other DNA sequences with the same CDR3. The chain couples TRBV30 to TRBJ2-5, with unresolved D. The CDR3 has 12 amino acids. Germline-derived CDR1 and CDR2 are GTSNPN and SVGIG (reference sequence). V was shortened by 0 bases and J by 4 bases, with 6 bases between the two germline ends. CDR3 residues: CAWSVGRETQYF. CDR3 sequence (DNA): TGTGCCTGGAGTGTGGGTCGAGAGACCCAGTACTTC.

The chain links TRBV2 to TRBJ1-1; 11 bases match TRBD1. Per germline, CDR1 SNHLY and CDR2 FYNNEI. V shed 6 bases, J shed 5 bases, and the junction held 5 bases outside the gene matches. The length of the CDR3 is 14 residues. Here the CDR3 DNA reads TGTGCCAGCAGCCGAGGGACAGGGGGAACTGAAGCTTTCTTT. Translated, it gives CASSRGTGGTEAFF.

Of note for this clone: A junction end diverges from the germline sequence, so it may reflect a read error. The chain recombines TRBV5-6 with TRBJ2-3, with D possibly being TRBD1 (5 bases). CDR1 is SGHDT and CDR2 is YYEEEE in the germline V gene. The CDR3 totals 11 residues. CDR3 nucleotide sequence: TGTGCCAGCGGCCGTACAGGTACGCAGTATTTT. It codes for CASGRTGTQYF.

The chain joins TRBV23-1 to TRBJ2-7; D possibly corresponds to TRBD2 (5 bases). TRBV23-1 is given ORF status, its function remaining uncertain. Trimming took 7 bases from V and 2 from J, leaving 15 bases between them. The CDR3 length is 14 residues. CDR3 sequence: CASTEGAPAYEQYF. The CDR3 region has the DNA TGCGCCAGCACCGAGGGTGCCCCTGCCTACGAGCAGTACTTC.

As to this clone: The same CDR3 can be traced to other DNA sequences in this sample. V and J are TRBV7-3 and TRBJ2-2; D gene ambiguous. CDR3 length equals 12 residues. The germline gives CDR1 SGHTA, CDR2 FQGTGA. Deletions cut 4 bases from V and 6 bases from J, with 6 bases between. Here the CDR3 DNA reads TGTGCCAGCAGCTCCGATTCCGGGGAGCTGTTTTTT. Translated: CASSSDSGELFF.